A selection of T cell receptor beta chains follows, all from one sample in a study of OX40 agonist ivuxolimab in advanced cancers. Data came from immunoSEQ multiplex PCR; TCRdb stores just in-frame clones and leaves some out. The sample yields fewer than 80,000 clones, around 84% seen once. Source: CD4+ or CD8+ T cells sorted from blood, taken in a trial of the OX40 agonist ivuxolimab. The source of these receptors is an adult with an advanced solid tumor such as melanoma, head and neck, liver or kidney cancer. Each CDR3 is given with its conserved first and last residue. A D gene is named only where the DNA matches it firmly. Size is omitted from some rows. Given values are once, few, many or a class for expanded clones.

J: TRBJ2-5; D: TRBD2; V: TRBV11-2; size: NA; CDR3: CASSLDIRKLAGGETQYF; DNA: TGTGCCAGCAGCTTAGATATCCGGAAGCTAGCGGGTGGGGAGACCCAGTACTTC
J: TRBJ1-5; D: NA; V: TRBV6-6; size: NA; CDR3: CASSYGSNQPQHF; DNA: TGTGCCAGCAGTTACGGCAGCAATCAGCCCCAGCATTTT
J: TRBJ2-2; D: TRBD2; V: TRBV5-6; size: NA; CDR3: CASSLAGGTGELFF; DNA: TGTGCCAGCAGTCTAGCGGGAGGGACCGGGGAGCTGTTTTTT
J: TRBJ1-6; D: NA; V: TRBV29-1; size: NA; CDR3: CSVESPLRSNSPLHF; DNA: TGCAGCGTTGAGTCCCCCCTAAGGAGTAATTCACCCCTCCACTTT
J: TRBJ2-7; D: TRBD1; V: TRBV10-3; size: NA; CDR3: CAISESATGGGTNEQYF; DNA: TGTGCCATCAGTGAGTCTGCGACAGGGGGGGGTACCAACGAGCAGTACTTC
J: TRBJ1-2; D: TRBD1; V: TRBV5-4; size: NA; CDR3: CASSPPGGAGYTF; DNA: TGTGCCAGCAGCCCCCCAGGGGGCGCTGGCTACACCTTC
J: TRBJ2-3; D: NA; V: TRBV5-1; size: NA; CDR3: CASSLVWQGADTQYF; DNA: TGCGCCAGCAGCTTGGTTTGGCAGGGCGCAGATACGCAGTATTTT
J: TRBJ2-5; D: NA; V: TRBV5-1; size: NA; CDR3: CASSLDSPRAQYF; DNA: TGCGCCAGCAGCTTGGATAGTCCCAGGGCCCAGTACTTC
J: TRBJ1-5; D: TRBD1; V: TRBV28; size: NA; CDR3: CASSSTGLVYSNQPQHF; DNA: TGTGCCAGCAGTTCGACAGGGCTCGTCTATAGCAATCAGCCCCAGCATTTT
J: TRBJ2-5; D: TRBD2; V: TRBV5-5; size: NA; CDR3: CASRGGTTSETQYF; DNA: TGTGCCAGCAGGGGAGGGACTACAAGCGAGACCCAGTACTTC
J: TRBJ1-3; D: NA; V: TRBV30; size: NA; CDR3: CAFRRGNTIYF; DNA: TGTGCCTTTAGACGTGGAAACACCATATATTTT
J: TRBJ2-7; D: TRBD1; V: TRBV6-1; size: once; CDR3: CASRDDRARYEQYF; DNA: TGTGCCAGCAGGGACGACAGGGCACGTTACGAGCAGTACTTC
J: TRBJ2-7; D: NA; V: TRBV5-8; size: NA; CDR3: CASSLDNYEQYF; DNA: TGTGCCAGCAGCCTGGACAACTACGAGCAGTACTTC
J: TRBJ2-2; D: NA; V: TRBV21-1; size: NA; CDR3: CASSGRDRATGELFF; DNA: TGTGCCAGCAGCGGGCGGGACAGGGCCACCGGGGAGCTGTTTTTT
J: TRBJ2-1; D: TRBD1; V: TRBV30; size: NA; CDR3: CAWSRTGLSYNEQFF; DNA: TGTGCCTGGAGTAGGACAGGACTTTCCTACAATGAGCAGTTCTTC
J: TRBJ1-6; D: NA; V: TRBV9; size: NA; CDR3: CASSVGTLTPLHF; DNA: TGTGCCAGCAGCGTAGGAACCTTGACACCCCTCCACTTT
J: TRBJ1-1; D: NA; V: TRBV7-8; size: NA; CDR3: CASSLRGVGTEAFF; DNA: TGTGCCAGCAGCTTACGGGGGGTAGGCACTGAAGCTTTCTTT
J: TRBJ2-5; D: NA; V: TRBV5-1; size: NA; CDR3: CASSLGGGQETQYF; DNA: TGCGCCAGCAGCTTGGGGGGCGGCCAAGAGACCCAGTACTTC
J: TRBJ2-7; D: TRBD2; V: TRBV11-2; size: NA; CDR3: CASSLVAGAGHEQYF; DNA: TGTGCCAGCAGCTTAGTAGCGGGAGCAGGCCACGAGCAGTACTTC
J: TRBJ1-2; D: NA; V: TRBV5-4; size: NA; CDR3: CASTQNGNYGYTF; DNA: TGTGCCAGCACCCAGAATGGTAACTATGGCTACACCTTC
J: TRBJ1-1; D: NA; V: TRBV7-2; size: NA; CDR3: CASSFRMLTRPEAFF; DNA: TGTGCCAGCAGCTTTCGGATGCTTACCCGTCCTGAAGCTTTCTTT
J: TRBJ2-6; D: NA; V: TRBV4-1; size: NA; CDR3: CASSQEGQTGANVLTF; DNA: TGCGCCAGCAGCCAAGAAGGTCAGACTGGGGCCAACGTCCTGACTTTC
J: TRBJ1-6; D: NA; V: TRBV27; size: few; CDR3: CASSSQRAPLHF; DNA: TGTGCCAGCAGTAGCCAGAGGGCACCCCTCCACTTT
J: TRBJ2-7; D: NA; V: TRBV6-6; size: NA; CDR3: CASSYAPGPYEQYF; DNA: TGTGCCAGCAGTTACGCCCCCGGCCCCTACGAGCAGTACTTC
J: TRBJ2-3; D: TRBD2; V: TRBV7-6; size: NA; CDR3: CASSAGTSNTQYF; DNA: TGTGCCAGCAGCGCCGGGACTAGCAATACGCAGTATTTT
J: TRBJ2-5; D: TRBD1; V: TRBV5-1; size: NA; CDR3: CASSFGQGGETQYF; DNA: TGCGCCAGCAGCTTCGGACAGGGAGGAGAGACCCAGTACTTC
J: TRBJ2-7; D: NA; V: TRBV7-8; size: NA; CDR3: CASSFGGAYEQYF; DNA: TGTGCCAGCAGCTTCGGGGGAGCCTACGAGCAGTACTTC
J: TRBJ2-2; D: NA; V: TRBV7-3; size: NA; CDR3: CASSPVGGDTGELFF; DNA: TGTGCCAGCAGCCCCGTGGGGGGAGACACCGGGGAGCTGTTTTTT
J: TRBJ2-7; D: NA; V: TRBV30; size: few; CDR3: CAWSVGGGSYEQYF; DNA: TGTGCCTGGAGTGTAGGAGGGGGCTCCTACGAGCAGTACTTC
J: TRBJ1-1; D: NA; V: TRBV4-3; size: NA; CDR3: CASSQSTGKGTEAFF; DNA: TGCGCCAGCAGCCAATCTACGGGCAAAGGCACTGAAGCTTTCTTT
J: TRBJ1-1; D: TRBD1; V: TRBV2; size: NA; CDR3: CASSRQGLPEAFF; DNA: TGTGCCAGCAGTCGACAGGGCCTACCCGAAGCTTTCTTT
J: TRBJ1-5; D: NA; V: TRBV28; size: NA; CDR3: CASSFPNQPQHF; DNA: TGTGCCAGCAGTTTCCCCAATCAGCCCCAGCATTTT
J: TRBJ1-2; D: TRBD1; V: TRBV7-8; size: NA; CDR3: CASSYRGRDGYTF; DNA: TGTGCCAGCAGCTACAGGGGGCGCGATGGCTACACCTTC
J: TRBJ1-5; D: TRBD1; V: TRBV10-2; size: few; CDR3: CASSLDRGKRPQHF; DNA: TGCGCCAGCAGTCTCGACAGGGGAAAACGGCCCCAGCATTTT
J: TRBJ1-2; D: NA; V: TRBV6-5; size: NA; CDR3: CASSEAGTAYGYTF; DNA: TGTGCCAGCAGTGAGGCCGGGACGGCCTATGGCTACACCTTC
J: TRBJ2-3; D: TRBD1; V: TRBV5-1; size: few; CDR3: CASSSSGGFTDTQYF; DNA: TGCGCCAGCAGCTCATCAGGGGGCTTCACAGATACGCAGTATTTT
J: TRBJ1-4; D: NA; V: TRBV5-8; size: once; CDR3: CASSVGHATNEKLFF; DNA: TGTGCCAGCAGCGTCGGACACGCAACTAATGAAAAACTGTTTTTT
J: TRBJ1-1; D: NA; V: TRBV7-2; size: NA; CDR3: CASSGRTVSNTEAFF; DNA: TGTGCCAGCAGCGGTCGGACAGTTTCGAACACTGAAGCTTTCTTT
J: TRBJ1-1; D: NA; V: TRBV5-1; size: NA; CDR3: CASSLEAYTEAFF; DNA: TGCGCCAGCAGCTTGGAGGCCTACACTGAAGCTTTCTTT
J: TRBJ2-4; D: TRBD1; V: TRBV5-5; size: NA; CDR3: CASSLNTGQGIAKNIQYF; DNA: TGTGCCAGCAGCTTGAATACTGGACAGGGGATAGCCAAAAACATTCAGTACTTC
J: TRBJ2-1; D: TRBD2; V: TRBV11-1; size: NA; CDR3: CASSLRTRGSSYNEQFF; DNA: TGTGCCAGCAGCTTAAGGACGCGGGGGAGCTCCTACAATGAGCAGTTCTTC
J: TRBJ2-7; D: NA; V: TRBV23-1; size: NA; CDR3: CASSRHRRPLSSYEQYF; DNA: TGCGCCAGCAGTCGCCATAGAAGGCCCCTTAGTTCCTACGAGCAGTACTTC
J: TRBJ2-7; D: NA; V: TRBV28; size: NA; CDR3: CASSLLRGRPPSYEQYF; DNA: TGTGCCAGCAGTTTATTACGGGGAAGACCTCCCTCCTACGAGCAGTACTTC
J: TRBJ1-6; D: NA; V: TRBV7-2; size: NA; CDR3: CASSLGGGSLHF; DNA: TGTGCCAGCAGCTTAGGGGGCGGGTCCCTCCACTTT
J: TRBJ2-5; D: NA; V: TRBV7-7; size: NA; CDR3: CASSLGAQSQETQYF; DNA: TGTGCTAGCAGCTTAGGAGCTCAGAGCCAAGAGACCCAGTACTTC
J: TRBJ2-1; D: NA; V: TRBV7-2; size: NA; CDR3: CASSLAVGRYNEQFF; DNA: TGTGCCAGCAGCTTAGCGGTGGGCAGGTACAATGAGCAGTTCTTC
J: TRBJ2-1; D: TRBD1; V: TRBV19; size: NA; CDR3: CASGTGGGRYNEQFF; DNA: TGTGCCAGCGGGACAGGGGGAGGGCGCTACAATGAGCAGTTCTTC
J: TRBJ2-6; D: TRBD1; V: TRBV5-1; size: NA; CDR3: CASSGGTGYGANVLTF; DNA: TGCGCCAGCAGCGGCGGGACAGGGTACGGGGCCAACGTCCTGACTTTC
J: TRBJ2-7; D: TRBD2; V: TRBV7-9; size: NA; CDR3: CASSSDGRDEQYF; DNA: TGTGCCAGCAGCTCGGACGGGAGGGACGAGCAGTACTTC